This T cell receptor (beta chain) was captured by sequencing in a study of graft-versus-host responses after intestinal transplantation. This table comes from immunoSEQ multiplex PCR, and its TCRdb copy is limited to in-frame clones, with some not included. The data contain more than 70,000 clones, roughly 90% of them seen just once; the ten biggest clones take up around 0.1%. The count of this clone is one. Its target is unknown. Whole-study findings and limits: The authors found GvH clones in recipient marrow, some appearing first in ileum or blood. Peak levels of circulating GvH clones tracked with early post-transplant HvG declines.

Trimming stripped 10 bases from V and 3 bases from J, with 18 bases between. This CDR3 is built from 15 residues. Per germline, CDR1 MNHNS and CDR2 SASEGT. The origin of this receptor is a human donor who received an intestinal transplant. The material was unstimulated CD4+ T cells sorted from spleen or lymph node cells, obtained before intestinal transplant. V usage is TRBV6-1 and J usage is TRBJ1-4; possible D gene TRBD1, 5 bases. In nucleotides, the CDR3 is TGTGCCACCCTGGCACCCAGGGTAGCTAATGAAAAACTGTTTTTT. This encodes CATLAPRVANEKLFF.